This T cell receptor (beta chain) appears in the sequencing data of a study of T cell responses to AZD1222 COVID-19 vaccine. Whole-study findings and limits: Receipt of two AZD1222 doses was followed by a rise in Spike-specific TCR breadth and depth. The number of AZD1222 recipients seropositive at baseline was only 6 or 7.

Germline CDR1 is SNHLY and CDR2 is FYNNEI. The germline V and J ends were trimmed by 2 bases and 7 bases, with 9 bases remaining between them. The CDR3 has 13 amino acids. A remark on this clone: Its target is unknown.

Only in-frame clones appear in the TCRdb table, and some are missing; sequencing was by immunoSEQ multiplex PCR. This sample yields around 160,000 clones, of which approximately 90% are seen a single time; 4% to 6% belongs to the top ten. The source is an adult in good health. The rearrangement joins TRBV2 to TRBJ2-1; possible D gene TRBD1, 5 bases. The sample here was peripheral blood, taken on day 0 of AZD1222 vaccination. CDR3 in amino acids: CASSENRLNEQFF. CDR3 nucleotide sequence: TGTGCCAGCAGTGAAAACAGGCTTAATGAGCAGTTCTTC.